The present T cell receptor beta chain was sequenced within a study of immune evolution from preneoplasia to lung adenocarcinoma. General study points: Top clone frequencies peaked in normal lung, apparently declining through invasive adenocarcinoma. Highest clonality occurred in KRAS-mutant, not EGFR-mutant or double wild-type, nodules.

The V end lost 1 base, the J end lost 0 bases, and 13 bases lay between the germline ends. This CDR3 spans 16 amino acids. Germline-derived CDR1 and CDR2 are LGHNA and YSLEER. The assay was immunoSEQ multiplex PCR, and TCRdb's table has in-frame clones only and misses some. Here the sample spans approximately 15,000 clones, about 85% being singletons. With regard to this clone: The antigen is not known.

Histologic diagnosis was independently verified by two lung pathologists. Nucleic acids came from premalignant or tumor cells enriched by macro-dissection. The sequenced sample consisted of FFPE lung adenocarcinoma in situ tissue. This clonotype originated in an older donor with lung adenocarcinoma. The rearrangement joins TRBV4-3 to TRBJ2-7; D remains ambiguous. The CDR3: CASSQGRSEGSYEQYF. The CDR3 DNA is TGCGCCAGCAGCCAAGGCCGTTCAGAAGGCTCCTACGAGCAGTACTTC.